This entry describes one T cell receptor beta chain. Its antigen is unknown. This entry belongs to a study of radiotherapy plus CTLA-4 blockade in lung cancer. Chemo-refractory metastatic non-small-cell lung cancer patients received focal radiation with ipilimumab CTLA-4 blockade. Overall study findings and caveats: In blood, tumor-derived TCR clones expanded after radiotherapy plus ipilimumab.

With V trimmed by 2 bases and J by 4 bases, 11 bases remained unmatched. The CDR3 runs to 17 residues. The germline V gene encodes CDR1 PRHDT and CDR2 FYEKMQ (reference sequence). Data came from immunoSEQ multiplex PCR; TCRdb stores just in-frame clones and leaves some out. Among 56,000 or so clones, 65% to 80% were seen once, and the ten largest hold approximately 16%. J is TRBJ1-2 and V is TRBV13, with TRBD1 matching over 9 bases. Sequencing was performed on peripheral blood, taken from a patient treated with radiotherapy plus ipilimumab. The sequence came from a human donor with non-small cell lung cancer who had a complete response to radiotherapy plus ipilimumab. The CDR3 DNA follows: TGTGCCAGCAGCTTAAACCGCCGGGACAGGGTGCTCTATGGCTACACCTTC. Translation gives CASSLNRRDRVLYGYTF. The full variable domain, in which reference TRBV13 and TRBJ1-2 provide the parts outside the CDR3, is AAGVIQSPRHLIKEKRETATLKCYPIPRHDTVYWYQQGPGQDPQFLISFYEKMQSDKGSIPDRFSAQQFSDYHSELNMSSLELGDSALYFCASSLNRRDRVLYGYTFGSGTRLTVV.